Below are 23 T cell receptor beta chains sequenced from a single sample in a study of blood T cell repertoires in COVID-19. TCRdb keeps only in-frame clones here, not all; method: immunoSEQ multiplex PCR. The sample has 140,000 to 150,000 clones; roughly 87% are singletons. Sequenced input: peripheral blood. The receptors derive from a human donor in a cohort sampled during active COVID-19.

This clone was observed once. V usage is TRBV19 and J usage is TRBJ2-7; possible D gene TRBD2, 5 bases. V was shortened by 6 bases and J by 4 bases, with 13 bases between the two germline ends. In germline, CDR1 is LNHDA, CDR2 SQIVND (reference sequence). The CDR3 sequence is 13 residues long. The CDR3 DNA reads TGTGCCAGTAGCCGATATGGGGAGTACGAGCAGTACTTC. Protein: CASSRYGEYEQYF.

The CDR3 DNA sequence: TGCGCCAGCAGCCTGCGGACTACCCGGGATACGCAGTATTTT. This codes for CASSLRTTRDTQYF. This sequence joins TRBV4-3 and TRBJ2-3; tentatively, D is TRBD2 (6 bases). The CDR3 spans 14 residues. CDR1 is LGHNA and CDR2 is YSLEER in the germline V gene. V lost 4 bases to trimming and J lost 6 bases, with 14 bases between them.

This CDR3 is CASSLASGGTDTQYF. The CDR3 bases are TGCGCCAGCAGCTTGGCTAGCGGGGGCACAGATACGCAGTATTTT. The chain employs TRBV5-1 and TRBJ2-3, with 9 positions matching TRBD2. V gave up 0 bases and J gave up 1 base; unmatched junction bases: 0. CDR1 is SGHRS, CDR2 YFSETQ, per germline. The length of the CDR3 is 15 residues.

The chain joins TRBV6-2 or TRBV6-3 to TRBJ1-2, with D uncertain. This CDR3 has 13 residues. V was trimmed by 6 bases and J by 7 bases, leaving 15 bases between them. CDR1 and CDR2 from the germline V gene are MNHEY and SVGEGT. In DNA form, the CDR3 reads TGTGCCAGCAGCCCAGCCGCTTCCCTTGGCTACACCTTC. Its protein product is CASSPAASLGYTF.

V usage is TRBV7-6 and J usage is TRBJ2-3, with a possible D match to TRBD1 (5 bases). V was pared by 2 bases and J by 0 bases, with 12 bases between. CDR1 is SGHVS and CDR2 is FNYEAQ in the germline V gene. The CDR3 sequence is 16 residues long. For the CDR3, the DNA is TGTGCCAGCAGCTTACATGGGGCCGCGAGCACAGATACGCAGTATTTT. This codes for CASSLHGAASTDTQYF. The variable domain in full, completed from reference TRBV7-6 and TRBJ2-3, reads GAGVSQSPRYKVTKRGQDVALRCDPISGHVSLYWYRQALGQGPEFLTYFNYEAQQDKSGLPNDRFSAERPEGSISTLTIQRTEQRDSAMYRCASSLHGAASTDTQYFGPGTRLTVL.

The rearrangement joins TRBV27 to TRBJ2-7; 10 bases are shared with TRBD1. V shed 5 bases and J 0 bases; nucleotides not matched to a gene: 16. Looked up from germline, CDR1 is MNHEY and CDR2 is SMNVEV (reference sequence). This CDR3 has 19 residues. CDR3 DNA: TGTGCCAGCAGTCCGACAGGGGGCCAGGCGGGGGGTTACTCCTACGAGCAGTACTTC. It specifies CASSPTGGQAGGYSYEQYF.

The CDR3 coding sequence is TGTGCCAGCAGCGTACTGGCTAGCCCGGATACGCAGTATTTT. Translation gives CASSVLASPDTQYF. The J gene is TRBJ2-3, the V gene TRBV9; TRBD2 is a possible D gene (5 bases). The CDR3 sequence is 14 residues long. Trimming stripped 1 base from V and 6 bases from J, with 12 bases between. The germline CDR1 and CDR2 sequences are SGDLS and YYNGEE.

The J gene is TRBJ2-1, the V gene TRBV6-6, with 7 bases aligning to TRBD2. The V segment lost 0 bases and the J segment 7 bases; nucleotides outside the gene matches: 6. This CDR3 spans 15 amino acids. Germline CDR1 and CDR2: MNHNY and SVGAGI (reference sequence). The CDR3 protein is CASSYSASGWNEQFF. The CDR3 DNA reads as TGTGCCAGCAGTTACTCCGCTAGCGGATGGAATGAGCAGTTCTTC.

This chain links TRBV20-1 with TRBJ2-3; D not resolved. Trimming left V 3 bases short and J 11 bases short, with 15 bases between. The CDR3 contains 12 residues. Germline V gene sequence: CDR1 DFQATT, CDR2 SNEGSKA (reference sequence). CDR3 DNA: TGCAGTGCTAGTTCCACACGTGGTGGGCAGTATTTT. This sequence encodes CSASSTRGGQYF.

This clone has more than one count but fewer than ten. The chain uses TRBV19 and TRBJ2-7; 8 nucleotides line up with TRBD1. Germline CDR1 LNHDA, CDR2 SQIVND (reference sequence). With V trimmed by 5 bases and J by 0 bases, 6 bases remained unmatched. There are 15 residues in the CDR3. CDR3 coding DNA: TGTGCCAGTAGTGCCCGGGACAGGTCCTCCTACGAGCAGTACTTC. It translates to CASSARDRSSYEQYF.

The V and J genes are TRBV18 and TRBJ1-1; D ambiguous. Germline CDR1 and CDR2: KGHSH and LQKENI. The CDR3 sequence is 13 residues long. Trimming removed 4 bases from V and 5 bases from J, with 11 bases in between. The CDR3 here is CASSLSAETEAFF. CDR3 nucleotides: TGTGCCAGCTCACTCTCGGCGGAAACTGAAGCTTTCTTT.

This chain uses TRBV21-1 with TRBJ2-1; the table's TRBD2 call for D was not verified on the DNA. TRBV21-1 is flagged as a pseudogene. CDR3 size: 17 residues. The CDR3 DNA follows: TGTGCCAGCAGCAAAGCGGAGCTAGCGGGGGGGCCGTATGAGCAGTTCTTC. The encoded protein is CASSKAELAGGPYEQFF.

This clone occurred once. The chain has TRBV19 and TRBJ1-6; 9 bases are a match to TRBD1. Germline V lookup: CDR1 LNHDA, CDR2 SQIVND (reference sequence). V lost 4 bases, J lost 7 bases, and 5 bases stayed unmatched. The CDR3 is 15 residues long. DNA for the CDR3: TGTGCCAGTAGTAGATGGACAGGGGAGAATTCACCCCTCCACTTT. This gives the protein CASSRWTGENSPLHF.

The chain has TRBV19 and TRBJ2-1; tentative D call: TRBD2 (5 bases). The CDR3 sequence is 13 residues long. Germline CDR1 and CDR2: LNHDA and SQIVND (reference sequence). Trimming pared 3 bases from V and 9 bases from J, leaving 12 bases between. Here the CDR3 DNA reads TGTGCCAGTAGTATCACTAGTGGGGTTGAGCAGTTCTTC. Its protein product is CASSITSGVEQFF. The whole variable domain, filled in from reference TRBV19 and TRBJ2-1, reads DGGITQSPKYLFRKEGQNVTLSCEQNLNHDAMYWYRQDPGQGLRLIYYSQIVNDFQKGDIAEGYSVSREKKESFPLTVTSAQKNPTAFYLCASSITSGVEQFFGPGTRLTVL.

The chain joins TRBV6-5 to TRBJ1-4; the match to TRBD1 covers 7 bases. From germline, CDR1 is MNHEY and CDR2 SVGAGI. CDR3 size: 14 residues. J gave up 7 bases and V 5 bases, and 7 bases lay outside the gene matches. Here the CDR3 DNA reads TGTGCCAGCAGTCATACAGGGGTCGGTGAAAAACTGTTTTTT. As protein: CASSHTGVGEKLFF.

V is TRBV7-2 and J is TRBJ1-1, with 8 bases identical to TRBD1. CDR1 and CDR2 (germline): SGHTA, FQGNSA. J lost 1 base, V lost 5 bases, and 6 bases had no gene match. The CDR3 totals 15 residues. The CDR3, as DNA: TGTGCCAGCAGCCCCAGACAGGGGTCGAACACTGAAGCTTTCTTT. As protein: CASSPRQGSNTEAFF.

The CDR3 nucleotides read TGTGCCAGCAGTTACGGCGGGGGACCGAACACCGGGGAGCTGTTTTTT. Its translation: CASSYGGGPNTGELFF. The genes are TRBV6-5 and TRBJ2-2; 7 positions agree with TRBD2. This CDR3 is built from 16 residues. J gave up 0 bases and V 2 bases, and 3 bases lay outside the gene matches. CDR1 and CDR2 from the germline V gene are MNHEY and SVGAGI.

The chain has TRBV6-4 and TRBJ2-6; possibly TRBD1 for D (5 bases). Germline values: CDR1 MRHNA, CDR2 SNTAGT. The CDR3 spans 15 residues. Trimming removed 5 bases at V and 0 bases at J, with 8 bases between. The CDR3: CASSKGDSGANVLTF. The DNA for the CDR3 is TGTGCCAGCAGTAAAGGGGACTCTGGGGCCAACGTCCTGACTTTC.

The chain recombines TRBV19 with TRBJ2-7; TRBD1 might be the D (5 bases). The CDR3 extends over 12 amino acids. V was clipped by 7 bases and J by 2 bases, with 9 bases between them. Looked up from germline, CDR1 is LNHDA and CDR2 is SQIVND (reference sequence). CDR3 in amino acids: CASMDTAYEQYF. CDR3 DNA: TGTGCCAGTATGGACACCGCCTACGAGCAGTACTTC.

The chain uses TRBV10-3 and TRBJ1-1; the match to TRBD1 covers 12 bases. The CDR3 has 15 amino acids. V lost 0 bases, J lost 10 bases, and 6 bases stayed unmatched. The germline V gene encodes CDR1 ENHRY and CDR2 SYGVKD. The CDR3 spells CAISESGQGARRAFF. CDR3 bases: TGTGCCATCAGTGAGTCGGGACAGGGGGCGCGTAGAGCTTTCTTT.

The chain joins TRBV19 to TRBJ2-3; TRBD2 aligns across 10 bases. Looked up from germline, CDR1 is LNHDA and CDR2 is SQIVND (reference sequence). V dropped 5 bases and J dropped 2; count of bases not matched to a gene: 10. The CDR3 covers 17 residues. The CDR3 region has the DNA TGTGCCAGTAGTGCTACCATAGCGGGGGGCCCCACAGATACGCAGTATTTT. Its translation: CASSATIAGGPTDTQYF.

This chain connects TRBV28 to TRBJ1-4; D perhaps matches TRBD1 (6 bases). CDR3 size: 15 residues. V was pared by 3 bases and J by 7 bases, with 15 bases between. Per the germline V gene, CDR1 is MDHEN and CDR2 is SYDVKM. CDR3 nucleotides: TGTGCCAGCAGTTTTTCGAAAGGGGGTAGTGAAAAACTGTTTTTT. It yields the protein CASSFSKGGSEKLFF.

This sequence joins TRBV6-2 or TRBV6-3 and TRBJ1-5, with D perhaps matching TRBD1 (6 bases). The germline V gene has CDR1 MNHEY and CDR2 SVGEGT. This CDR3 contains 15 residues. V shed 5 bases and J shed 1 base, with 12 bases lying between them. CDR3 in amino acids: CASSTVQGSNQPQHF. The CDR3 region has the DNA TGTGCCAGCAGTACCGTACAGGGAAGCAATCAGCCCCAGCATTTT.